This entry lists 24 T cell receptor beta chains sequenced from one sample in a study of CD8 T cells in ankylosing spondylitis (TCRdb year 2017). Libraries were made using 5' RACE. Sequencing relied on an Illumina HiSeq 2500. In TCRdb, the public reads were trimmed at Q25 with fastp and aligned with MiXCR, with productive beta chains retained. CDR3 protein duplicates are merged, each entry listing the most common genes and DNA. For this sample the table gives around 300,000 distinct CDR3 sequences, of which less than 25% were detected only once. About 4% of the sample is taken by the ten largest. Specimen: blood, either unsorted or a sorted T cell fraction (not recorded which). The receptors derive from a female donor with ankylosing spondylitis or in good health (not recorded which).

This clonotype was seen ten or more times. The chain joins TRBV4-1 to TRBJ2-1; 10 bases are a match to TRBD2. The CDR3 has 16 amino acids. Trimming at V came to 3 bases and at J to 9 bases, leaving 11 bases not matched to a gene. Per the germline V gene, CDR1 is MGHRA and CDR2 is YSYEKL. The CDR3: CASSQPGTSEKVEQFF. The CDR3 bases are TGCGCCAGCAGCCAGCCGGGGACTAGCGAAAAGGTTGAGCAGTTCTTC.

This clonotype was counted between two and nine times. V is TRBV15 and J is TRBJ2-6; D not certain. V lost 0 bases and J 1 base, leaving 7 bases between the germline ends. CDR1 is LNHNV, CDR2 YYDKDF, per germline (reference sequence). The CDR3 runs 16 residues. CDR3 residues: CATSRDRKSGANVLTF. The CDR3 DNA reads TGTGCCACCAGCAGAGATCGGAAATCTGGGGCCAACGTCCTGACTTTC.

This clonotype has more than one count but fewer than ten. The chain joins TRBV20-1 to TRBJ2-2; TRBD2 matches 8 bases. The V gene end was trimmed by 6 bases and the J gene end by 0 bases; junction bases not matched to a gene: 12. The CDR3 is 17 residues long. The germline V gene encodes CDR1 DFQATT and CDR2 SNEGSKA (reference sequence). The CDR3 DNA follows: TGCAGTGCCAGGCCGGGCGGGAGGTTCGCGAACACCGGGGAGCTGTTTTTT. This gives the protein CSARPGGRFANTGELFF.

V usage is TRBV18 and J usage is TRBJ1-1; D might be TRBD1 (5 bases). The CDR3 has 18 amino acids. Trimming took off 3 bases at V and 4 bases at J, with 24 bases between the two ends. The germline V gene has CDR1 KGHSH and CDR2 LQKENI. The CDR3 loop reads CASSPNQGLPERGTEAFF. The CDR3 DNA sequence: TGTGCCAGCTCACCCAACCAGGGACTTCCCGAGAGAGGCACTGAAGCTTTCTTT.

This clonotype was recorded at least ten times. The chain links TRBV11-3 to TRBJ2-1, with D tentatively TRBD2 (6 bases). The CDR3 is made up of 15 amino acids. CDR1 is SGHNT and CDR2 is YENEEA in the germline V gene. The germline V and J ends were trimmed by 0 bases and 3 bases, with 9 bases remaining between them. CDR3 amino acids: CASSLERGNYNEQFF. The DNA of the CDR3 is TGTGCCAGCAGCTTAGAGCGGGGAAACTACAATGAGCAGTTCTTC.

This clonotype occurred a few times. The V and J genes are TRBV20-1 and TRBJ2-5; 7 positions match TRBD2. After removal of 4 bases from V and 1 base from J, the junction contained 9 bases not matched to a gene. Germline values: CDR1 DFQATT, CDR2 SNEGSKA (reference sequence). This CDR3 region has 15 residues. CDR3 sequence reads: CSAIGSRLAQETQYF. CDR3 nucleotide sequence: TGCAGTGCTATTGGGTCCCGACTAGCCCAAGAGACCCAGTACTTC.

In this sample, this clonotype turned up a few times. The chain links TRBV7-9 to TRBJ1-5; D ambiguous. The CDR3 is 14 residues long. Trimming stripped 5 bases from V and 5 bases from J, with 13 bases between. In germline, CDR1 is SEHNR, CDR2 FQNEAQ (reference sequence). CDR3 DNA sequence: TGTGCCAGCAGCCCAGGCCTAAGGGATCAGCCCCAGCATTTT. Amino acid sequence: CASSPGLRDQPQHF.

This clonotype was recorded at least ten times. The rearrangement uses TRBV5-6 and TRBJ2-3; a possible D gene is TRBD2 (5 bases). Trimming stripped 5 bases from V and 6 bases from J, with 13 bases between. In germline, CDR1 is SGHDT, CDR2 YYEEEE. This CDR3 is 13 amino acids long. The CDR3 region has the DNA TGTGCCAGCAGTGGGAGCGGAAGGGATACGCAGTATTTT. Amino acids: CASSGSGRDTQYF.

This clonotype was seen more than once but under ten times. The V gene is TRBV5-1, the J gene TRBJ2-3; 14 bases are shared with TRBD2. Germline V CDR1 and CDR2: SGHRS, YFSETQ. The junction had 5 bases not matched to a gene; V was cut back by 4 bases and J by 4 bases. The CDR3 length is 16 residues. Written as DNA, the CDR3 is TGCGCCAGCAGCCGGGGACTAGCGGGAGTGGCAGATACGCAGTATTTT. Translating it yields CASSRGLAGVADTQYF. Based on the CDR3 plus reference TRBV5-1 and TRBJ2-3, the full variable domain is KAGVTQTPRYLIKTRGQQVTLSCSPISGHRSVSWYQQTPGQGLQFLFEYFSETQRNKGNFPGRFSGRQFSNSRSEMNVSTLELGDSALYLCASSRGLAGVADTQYFGPGTRLTVL.

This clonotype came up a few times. In nucleotides, the CDR3 is TGTGCCAGCAGCCTCGAAGGAAGGGCAAATCAGCCCCAGCATTTT. This codes for CASSLEGRANQPQHF. This chain connects TRBV7-9 to TRBJ1-5, with D unresolved. The CDR3 consists of 15 residues. V was shortened by 5 bases and J by 4 bases, with 15 bases between the two germline ends. CDR1 and CDR2 from the germline V gene are SEHNR and FQNEAQ (reference sequence).

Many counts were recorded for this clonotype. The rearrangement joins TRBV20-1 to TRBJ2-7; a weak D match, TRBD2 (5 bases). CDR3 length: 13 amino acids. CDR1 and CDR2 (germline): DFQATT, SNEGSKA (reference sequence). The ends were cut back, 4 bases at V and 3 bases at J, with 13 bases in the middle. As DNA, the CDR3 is TGCAGTGCTATCCCGGTTAGCGTCTACGAGCAGTACTTC. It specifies CSAIPVSVYEQYF.

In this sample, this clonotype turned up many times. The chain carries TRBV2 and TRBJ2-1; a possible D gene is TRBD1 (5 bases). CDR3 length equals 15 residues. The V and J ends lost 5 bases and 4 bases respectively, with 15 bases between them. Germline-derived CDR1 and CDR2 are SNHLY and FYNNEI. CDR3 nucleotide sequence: TGTGCCAGCAGTCCTCAGAGGACACGTTACAATGAGCAGTTCTTC. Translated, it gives CASSPQRTRYNEQFF.

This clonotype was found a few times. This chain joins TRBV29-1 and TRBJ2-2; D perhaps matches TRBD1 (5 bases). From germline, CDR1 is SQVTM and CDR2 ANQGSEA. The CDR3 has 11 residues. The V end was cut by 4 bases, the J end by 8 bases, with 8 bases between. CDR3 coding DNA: TGCAGCGTTGGAAGGGGTGGGGAGCTGTTTTTT. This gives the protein CSVGRGGELFF.

CDR3 sequence: CSADRPPGQGSGYTF. CDR3 nucleotides: TGCAGTGCTGACAGACCCCCGGGACAAGGTTCTGGCTACACCTTC. The chain uses TRBV20-1 and TRBJ1-2; possibly TRBD1 for D (6 bases). The V end was cut by 5 bases, the J end by 7 bases, with 23 bases between. Germline CDR1 and CDR2: DFQATT and SNEGSKA (reference sequence). The length of the CDR3 is 15 residues.

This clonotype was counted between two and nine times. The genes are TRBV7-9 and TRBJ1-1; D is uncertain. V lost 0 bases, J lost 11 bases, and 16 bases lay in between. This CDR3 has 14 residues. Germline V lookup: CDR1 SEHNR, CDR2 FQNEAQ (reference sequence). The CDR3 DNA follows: TGTGCCAGCAGCTTAGCTTTTGACCGGGTGGAGGCTTTCTTT. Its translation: CASSLAFDRVEAFF. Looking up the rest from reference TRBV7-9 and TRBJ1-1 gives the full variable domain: DTGVSQNPRHKITKRGQNVTFRCDPISEHNRLYWYRQTLGQGPEFLTYFQNEAQLEKSRLLSDRFSAERPKGSFSTLEIQRTEQGDSAMYLCASSLAFDRVEAFFGQGTRLTVV.

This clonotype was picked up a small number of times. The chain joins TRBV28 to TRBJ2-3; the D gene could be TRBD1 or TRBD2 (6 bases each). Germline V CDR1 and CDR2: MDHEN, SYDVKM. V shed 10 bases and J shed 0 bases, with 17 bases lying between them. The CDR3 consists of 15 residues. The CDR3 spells CAIPSGAGSTDTQYF. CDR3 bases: TGTGCCATCCCCTCGGGGGCAGGGAGCACAGATACGCAGTATTTT. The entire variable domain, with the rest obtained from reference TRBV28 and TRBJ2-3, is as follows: DVKVTQSSRYLVKRTGEKVFLECVQDMDHENMFWYRQDPGLGLRLIYFSYDVKMKEKGDIPEGYSVSREKKERFSLILESASTNQTSMYLCAIPSGAGSTDTQYFGPGTRLTVL.

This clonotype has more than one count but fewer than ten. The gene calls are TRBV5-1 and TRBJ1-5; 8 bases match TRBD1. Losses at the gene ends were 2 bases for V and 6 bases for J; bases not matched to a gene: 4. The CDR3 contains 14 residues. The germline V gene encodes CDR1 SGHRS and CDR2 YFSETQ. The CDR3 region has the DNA TGCGCCAGCAGCTTTTCTACAGGGGGTCAGCCCCAGCATTTT. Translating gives CASSFSTGGQPQHF.

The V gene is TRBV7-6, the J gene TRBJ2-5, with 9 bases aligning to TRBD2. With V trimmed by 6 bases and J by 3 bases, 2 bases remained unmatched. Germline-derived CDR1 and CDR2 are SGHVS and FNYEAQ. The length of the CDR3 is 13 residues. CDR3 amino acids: CASSWTSEETQYF. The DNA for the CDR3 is TGTGCCAGCAGTTGGACTAGCGAAGAGACCCAGTACTTC.

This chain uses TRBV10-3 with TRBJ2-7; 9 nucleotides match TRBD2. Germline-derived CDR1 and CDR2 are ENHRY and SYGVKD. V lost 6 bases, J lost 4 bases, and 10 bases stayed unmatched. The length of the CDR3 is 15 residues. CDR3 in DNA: TGTGCCATCAGGGAGCAACTAGCGGGTCTTTACGAGCAGTACTTC. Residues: CAIREQLAGLYEQYF.

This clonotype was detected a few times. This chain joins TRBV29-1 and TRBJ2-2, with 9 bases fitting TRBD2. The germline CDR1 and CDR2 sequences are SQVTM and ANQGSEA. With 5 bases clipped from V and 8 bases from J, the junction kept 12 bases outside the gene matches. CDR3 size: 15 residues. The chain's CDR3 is CSVRRGLATAGELFF. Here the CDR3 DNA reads TGCAGCGTTCGTAGGGGACTAGCAACTGCGGGGGAGCTGTTTTTT.

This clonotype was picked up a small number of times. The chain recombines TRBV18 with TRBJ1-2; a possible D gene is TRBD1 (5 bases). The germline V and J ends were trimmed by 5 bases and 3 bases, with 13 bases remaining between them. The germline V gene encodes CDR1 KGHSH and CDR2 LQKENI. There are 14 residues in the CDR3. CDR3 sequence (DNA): TGTGCCAGCTCAACGACACAGGATTACTATGGCTACACCTTC. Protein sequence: CASSTTQDYYGYTF.

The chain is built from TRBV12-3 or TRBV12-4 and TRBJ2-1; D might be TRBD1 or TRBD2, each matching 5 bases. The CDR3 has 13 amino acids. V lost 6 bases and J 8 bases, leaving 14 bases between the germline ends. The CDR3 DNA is TGTGCCAGCAGCGACGGGACCCCACATGAGCAGTTCTTC. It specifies CASSDGTPHEQFF.

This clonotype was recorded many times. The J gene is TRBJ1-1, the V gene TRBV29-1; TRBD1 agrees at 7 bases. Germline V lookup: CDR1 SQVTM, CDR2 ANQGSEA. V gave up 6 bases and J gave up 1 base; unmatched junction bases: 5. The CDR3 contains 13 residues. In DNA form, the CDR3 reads TGCAGCGTGACAGGGATGGGGAACACTGAAGCTTTCTTT. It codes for CSVTGMGNTEAFF.

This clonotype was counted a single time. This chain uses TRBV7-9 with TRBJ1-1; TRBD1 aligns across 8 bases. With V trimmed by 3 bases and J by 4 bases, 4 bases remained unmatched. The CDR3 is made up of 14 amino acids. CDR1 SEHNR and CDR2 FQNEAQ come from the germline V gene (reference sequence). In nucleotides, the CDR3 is TGTGCCAGCAGCTTCCAGGGGGCGGTCACTGAAGCTTTCTTT. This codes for CASSFQGAVTEAFF.